The 6 T cell receptor beta chains below come from one sample, sequenced in a study of blood T cells in healthy people across ages. For the second PCR, which ran for roughly 6 to 12 cycles, a sample-barcoded 5' primer and a J-beta primer mix were used. Using its own MiXCR run on the 5' RACE reads, TCRdb lists one record per CDR3 protein. The sample has under 2,000,000 distinct CDR3 sequences; around half are singletons. The sequenced material came from blood. These receptors were taken from a woman aged 40-49 years in good health.

The V gene is TRBV6-5, the J gene TRBJ2-3; D not certain. This CDR3 comprises 13 residues. Trimming took 4 bases from V and 6 from J, leaving 11 bases between them. Germline V CDR1 and CDR2: MNHEY, SVGAGI. Written as DNA, the CDR3 is TGTGCCAGCAGTTCCTCCATGGTTGATACGCAGTATTTT. It translates to CASSSSMVDTQYF.

Only a few counts were recorded for this clonotype. V usage is TRBV29-1 and J usage is TRBJ2-5; TRBD2 aligns across 14 bases. The V and J ends lost 7 bases and 7 bases, in that order; junction bases with no gene match: 5. Germline-derived CDR1 and CDR2 are SQVTM and ANQGSEA. The CDR3 consists of 13 residues. The CDR3 protein is CSGGLAGGWTQYF. The CDR3 DNA follows: TGCAGCGGAGGACTAGCGGGGGGCTGGACCCAGTACTTC. Full variable domain (remainder filled in from reference TRBV29-1 and TRBJ2-5): SAVISQKPSRDICQRGTSLTIQCQVDSQVTMMFWYRQQPGQSLTLIATANQGSEATYESGFVIDKFPISRPNLTFSTLTVSNMSPEDSSIYLCSGGLAGGWTQYFGPGTRLLVL.

The chain uses TRBV6-1 and TRBJ2-2; 9 nucleotides agree with TRBD1. Germline values: CDR1 MNHNS, CDR2 SASEGT. This CDR3 has 14 amino acids. V shed 11 bases, J shed 1 base, and the junction held 5 bases outside the gene matches. The DNA for the CDR3 is TGTGCCGGGGGGGGACAGGGGAACACCGGGGAGCTGTTTTTT. Protein sequence: CAGGGQGNTGELFF.

The J gene is TRBJ1-1, the V gene TRBV6-6; no clear D. The V end was cut by 7 bases, the J end by 7 bases, with 19 bases between. The germline V gene has CDR1 MNHNY and CDR2 SVGAGI (reference sequence). The CDR3 covers 14 residues. CDR3: CASTASFLRIEAFF. CDR3 nucleotide sequence: TGTGCCAGCACCGCCAGCTTCTTACGGATTGAAGCTTTCTTT.

This clonotype was observed a handful of times. The chain links TRBV5-5 to TRBJ2-7; TRBD1 or TRBD2 may be the D gene (6 bases each). The CDR3 runs to 15 residues. Germline CDR1 reads SGHKS; CDR2 reads YYEKEE (reference sequence). V was shortened by 0 bases and J by 5 bases, with 15 bases between the two germline ends. For the CDR3, the DNA is TGTGCCAGCAGCTTGGTCGGGGGCACTTGGAACGAGCAGTACTTC. Translated: CASSLVGGTWNEQYF.

This clonotype was detected a few times. The chain links TRBV20-1 to TRBJ2-5; 7 positions agree with TRBD2. This CDR3 is 14 amino acids long. Germline values: CDR1 DFQATT, CDR2 SNEGSKA (reference sequence). V was pared by 6 bases and J by 0 bases, with 7 bases of the junction left unmatched. The CDR3: CSAPLGGYQETQYF. As DNA, the CDR3 is TGCAGTGCCCCCCTGGGGGGGTACCAAGAGACCCAGTACTTC.